The following is a TCR beta chain sequence with its context. The data belong to a study of blood T cell repertoires in COVID-19. Across the whole study: COVID-19 samples, acute and convalescent, were from the United States, Italy and Spain.

Per the germline V gene, CDR1 is SGDLS and CDR2 is YYNGEE. The CDR3 extends over 14 amino acids. V lost 4 bases, J lost 2 bases, and 13 bases lay in between. The data were produced by immunoSEQ multiplex PCR, yet TCRdb's version contains in-frame clones alone and is incomplete. Of under 200,000 clones in the sample, almost 85% were seen once. The sample consisted of PBMCs or T cells enriched from blood (not recorded which). The receptor's source is a man aged 45-65 years who had recovered from COVID-19. The genes are TRBV9 and TRBJ2-7; maybe TRBD2 (5 bases). CDR3 bases: TGTGCCAGCAGCCCGCGGACTGGGACCTACGAGCAGTACTTC. This codes for CASSPRTGTYEQYF.